Following are 23 T cell receptor beta chains from one sample sequenced in a study of blood T cell repertoires in COVID-19. Libraries were prepared by immunoSEQ multiplex PCR; TCRdb keeps only in-frame clonotypes and omits some of them. The table includes 270,000 or so clones, 85% detected once. Sequenced input: peripheral blood. Source of these receptors: a human donor in a cohort sampled during active COVID-19.

J is TRBJ2-7 and V is TRBV6-5, with 10 bases lining up with TRBD2. With 2 bases clipped from V and 6 bases from J, the junction kept 10 bases outside the gene matches. Germline CDR1 and CDR2: MNHEY and SVGAGI. CDR3 size: 16 residues. The CDR3 nucleotides read TGTGCCAGCAGTTACACTCGGACTAGCGGCGGCCGCGAGCAGTACTTC. Residues: CASSYTRTSGGREQYF.

The V and J genes are TRBV10-3 and TRBJ2-1; 14 nucleotides match TRBD2. V was clipped by 7 bases and J by 10 bases; unmatched bases: 9. The germline gives CDR1 ENHRY, CDR2 SYGVKD. There are 15 residues in the CDR3. CDR3 sequence: CAITSPGLAGEEQFF. DNA for the CDR3: TGTGCCATCACATCCCCGGGACTAGCGGGAGAGGAGCAGTTCTTC.

The chain has TRBV7-2 and TRBJ2-6; D is possibly TRBD2 (5 bases). Per germline, CDR1 SGHTA and CDR2 FQGNSA. The CDR3 spans 14 residues. With 4 bases removed from V and 1 base from J, the gap between germline ends came to 5 bases. CDR3 sequence (DNA): TGTGCCAGCAGCTCGGGGTCTGGGGCCAACGTCCTGACTTTC. Translated, it gives CASSSGSGANVLTF.

This chain joins TRBV19 and TRBJ2-1, with 12 bases fitting TRBD1. The CDR3 runs 15 residues. Germline V gives CDR1 LNHDA, CDR2 SQIVND (reference sequence). Trimming took 3 bases from V and 8 from J; bases not matched to a gene: 5. The CDR3 region has the DNA TGTGCCAGTAGTATCGGGACAGGGGGCTCGGATGAGCAGTTCTTC. As protein: CASSIGTGGSDEQFF.

This clone showed up just once. The CDR3 sequence is CASSQDQYTSGSQYF. For the CDR3, the DNA is TGCGCCAGCAGCCAAGATCAGTATACTAGCGGGAGTCAGTATTTT. The chain is built from TRBV4-3 and TRBJ2-3, with TRBD2 matching 11 bases. The CDR3 loop spans 15 amino acids. After removal of 0 bases from V and 12 bases from J, the junction contained 8 bases not matched to a gene. The germline gives CDR1 LGHNA, CDR2 YSLEER.

About this clone itself: At one end the junction does not follow the germline gene, possibly because of a read error. The chain carries TRBV19 and TRBJ1-4; D is uncertain. The V gene's germline CDR1 is LNHDA and CDR2 SQIVND (reference sequence). This CDR3 is 11 amino acids long. The CDR3 DNA reads as TGTGCAAAGTACTCTGCGGGCCGTTCCCGGTTT. It yields the protein CAKYSAGRSRF.

The gene calls are TRBV7-9 and TRBJ1-1; TRBD1 is a possible D gene (6 bases). CDR1 and CDR2 (germline): SEHNR, FQNEAQ (reference sequence). This CDR3 contains 12 residues. The V gene lost 8 bases and the J gene lost 7 bases, with 14 bases spanning the gap. The CDR3, as DNA: TGTGCCAGCGGGGGCGAAGTGGGTGAAGCTTTCTTT. Translating gives CASGGEVGEAFF.

The CDR3, as DNA: TGTGCCAGCTCCCGTCGACAGCGACCGGAGACCCAGTACTTC. Amino acids: CASSRRQRPETQYF. The V gene is TRBV27, the J gene TRBJ2-5; tentative D call: TRBD1 (5 bases). The CDR3 sequence is 14 residues long. V lost 8 bases and J 5 bases, leaving 18 bases between the germline ends. CDR1 and CDR2 (germline): MNHEY, SMNVEV (reference sequence).

The chain employs TRBV27 and TRBJ2-7, with a weak D call TRBD1 (6 bases). Looked up from germline, CDR1 is MNHEY and CDR2 is SMNVEV (reference sequence). Trimming left V 8 bases short and J 6 bases short, with 14 bases between. The CDR3 is 12 amino acids. The CDR3 here is CASSGVGGEQYF. CDR3 in DNA: TGTGCCAGCTCAGGGGTGGGCGGCGAGCAGTACTTC.

The CDR3 spells CATSKRTSADNEQFF. The CDR3 DNA sequence: TGTGCCACCAGCAAGAGGACTAGCGCCGACAATGAGCAGTTCTTC. The V call is TRBV15, the J call TRBJ2-1, with 9 bases fitting TRBD2. CDR3 size: 15 residues. Germline CDR1 is LNHNV and CDR2 is YYDKDF (reference sequence). Trimming took 4 bases from V and 5 from J; bases not matched to a gene: 6.

This chain links TRBV10-3 with TRBJ2-1; 14 nucleotides match TRBD2. CDR3 length: 14 residues. Germline values: CDR1 ENHRY, CDR2 SYGVKD. V lost 7 bases and J lost 6; bases outside the gene matches: 2. CDR3 in amino acids: CAIMGTSGGNEQFF. In nucleotides, the CDR3 is TGTGCCATCATGGGGACTAGCGGGGGCAATGAGCAGTTCTTC.

This chain connects TRBV7-2 to TRBJ2-5, with TRBD2 matching 9 bases. The V and J ends lost 1 base and 5 bases, in that order; junction bases with no gene match: 11. This CDR3 comprises 17 residues. In germline, CDR1 is SGHTA, CDR2 FQGNSA. The CDR3 DNA follows: TGTGCCAGCAGCTTAGGTATCCGCGGGAGGGCGGGGGAGACCCAGTACTTC. Its translation is CASSLGIRGRAGETQYF.

This sequence joins TRBV11-2 and TRBJ2-1, with 14 bases that match TRBD2. Looked up from germline, CDR1 is SGHAT and CDR2 is FQNNGV. This CDR3 comprises 19 residues. V dropped 4 bases and J dropped 1; count of bases not matched to a gene: 9. The CDR3 spells CASSSRGTSGRRSYNEQFF. The CDR3 nucleotides read TGTGCCAGCAGCTCCCGGGGGACTAGCGGGAGAAGGTCCTACAATGAGCAGTTCTTC. Full variable domain (remainder filled in from reference TRBV11-2 and TRBJ2-1): EAGVAQSPRYKIIEKRQSVAFWCNPISGHATLYWYQQILGQGPKLLIQFQNNGVVDDSQLPKDRFSAERLKGVDSTLKIQPAKLEDSAVYLCASSSRGTSGRRSYNEQFFGPGTRLTVL.

The chain links TRBV19 to TRBJ2-5; the match to TRBD2 covers 9 bases. This CDR3 has 16 amino acids. The junction had 11 bases not matched to a gene; V was cut back by 4 bases and J by 5 bases. Germline values: CDR1 LNHDA, CDR2 SQIVND (reference sequence). CDR3 region: CASSNGGRAGLETQYF. CDR3 coding DNA: TGTGCCAGTAGTAATGGCGGGAGGGCCGGGTTGGAGACCCAGTACTTC.

The V gene is TRBV3-1 (or the pseudogene TRBV3-2), the J gene TRBJ2-1; maybe TRBD2 (6 bases). Germline CDR1 and CDR2: LGHDT and YNNKEL (reference sequence). V lost 0 bases to trimming and J lost 4 bases, with 16 bases between them. The CDR3 length is 17 residues. The CDR3: CASSQEEGLGVYNEQFF. Here the CDR3 DNA reads TGTGCCAGCAGCCAAGAGGAGGGGCTAGGGGTTTACAATGAGCAGTTCTTC.

This clone was seen just once. This rearrangement joins TRBV3-1 (or the pseudogene TRBV3-2) to TRBJ1-1, with a weak D call TRBD1 (5 bases). Between the trimmed V and J ends, which lost 6 bases and 1 base, there was a span of 12 bases. This CDR3 is built from 14 residues. CDR1 and CDR2 (germline): LGHDT, YNNKEL (reference sequence). DNA for the CDR3: TGTGCCAGCAGTCCCGGGGGAGGGAACACTGAAGCTTTCTTT. Protein: CASSPGGGNTEAFF.

In this sample, this clone turned up once. The genes are TRBV9 and TRBJ2-2; TRBD1 might be the D (6 bases). Trimming pared 7 bases from V and 5 bases from J, leaving 24 bases between. The CDR3 spans 17 residues. The germline V gene has CDR1 SGDLS and CDR2 YYNGEE. DNA of the CDR3: TGTGCCAGCGCTTCCCCTGGGGGCAGGAAGAATACCGGGGAGCTGTTTTTT. It specifies CASASPGGRKNTGELFF.

This rearrangement joins TRBV20-1 to TRBJ2-1; D is unresolved. The V end was cut by 3 bases, the J end by 8 bases, with 5 bases between. CDR1 DFQATT and CDR2 SNEGSKA come from the germline V gene (reference sequence). The CDR3 runs 10 residues. The CDR3 sequence is CSAREHEQFF. As DNA, the CDR3 is TGCAGTGCTAGGGAGCATGAGCAGTTCTTC.

This clone turned up a few times. The rearrangement joins TRBV5-1 to TRBJ2-7; 8 positions match TRBD2. Germline lookup yields CDR1 SGHRS and CDR2 YFSETQ. After removal of 1 base from V and 0 bases from J, the junction contained 3 bases not matched to a gene. The CDR3 runs 15 residues. The CDR3 protein is CASSLLAGYSYEQYF. DNA of the CDR3: TGCGCCAGCAGCTTGTTAGCGGGATACTCCTACGAGCAGTACTTC. Full variable domain (rest looked up from reference TRBV5-1 and TRBJ2-7): KAGVTQTPRYLIKTRGQQVTLSCSPISGHRSVSWYQQTPGQGLQFLFEYFSETQRNKGNFPGRFSGRQFSNSRSEMNVSTLELGDSALYLCASSLLAGYSYEQYFGPGTRLTVT.

The chain is built from TRBV28 and TRBJ2-5; the match to TRBD2 covers 12 bases. In germline, CDR1 is MDHEN, CDR2 SYDVKM. The CDR3 loop spans 16 amino acids. After removal of 5 bases from V and 4 bases from J, the junction contained 8 bases not matched to a gene. The CDR3 DNA follows: TGTGCCAGCAGTCCAGGGACTAGCGGGCAAGGAGAGACCCAGTACTTC. Translation gives CASSPGTSGQGETQYF.

The chain combines TRBV6-5 with TRBJ1-4; D gene unclear. V shed 10 bases and J shed 1 base, with 16 bases lying between them. Germline CDR1 is MNHEY and CDR2 is SVGAGI. This CDR3 comprises 15 residues. The CDR3 reads CATGRREVTNEKLFF. CDR3 coding DNA: TGTGCCACCGGACGGAGGGAAGTAACTAATGAAAAACTGTTTTTT.

CDR3 nucleotide sequence: TGTGCCAGCAGCGCAACGATACTAGCGGGAGGGCCGGGGGAGACCCAGTACTTC. Residues: CASSATILAGGPGETQYF. The rearrangement links TRBV9 to TRBJ2-5; the match to TRBD2 covers 13 bases. Germline CDR1 reads SGDLS; CDR2 reads YYNGEE. This CDR3 spans 18 amino acids. After removal of 3 bases from V and 5 bases from J, the junction contained 13 bases not matched to a gene.

The rearrangement links TRBV5-4 to TRBJ1-4; 9 bases map to TRBD1. V lost 5 bases, J lost 5 bases, and 7 bases stayed unmatched. CDR1 is SGHNT and CDR2 is YYREEE in the germline V gene (reference sequence). This CDR3 has 15 residues. The CDR3 DNA reads TGTGCCAGCAGACGTACCGGGACAGGGAATGAAAAACTGTTTTTT. Amino acid sequence: CASRRTGTGNEKLFF.